The T cell receptor (beta chain) under discussion was sequenced for a study of CD8 T cells in ankylosing spondylitis. The study, taken as a whole, reports: Reports of some motif variants in reactive arthritis synovial fluid and blood predate this one. Typical of ankylosing spondylitis blood, it appeared, was a TCR beta motif of under 10 highly homologous variants.

Germline lookup yields CDR1 SGHRS and CDR2 YFSETQ. The V end was cut by 5 bases, the J end by 4 bases, with 10 bases between. The CDR3 contains 13 residues. Each CDR3 protein is one row after TCRdb ran MiXCR on the 5' RACE reads. The data contain 800,000 to 900,000 distinct CDR3 sequences, roughly 10% of them singletons. This clonotype was seen at least ten times. What it binds is not known. The sequenced material came from blood, either unsorted or a sorted T cell fraction (not recorded which). This clonotype originated in a male donor with ankylosing spondylitis. J is TRBJ1-5 and V is TRBV5-1; no clear D gene. CDR3 nucleotide sequence: TGCGCCAGCAGAGGCGGAGAGAATCAGCCCCAGCATTTT. The encoded protein is CASRGGENQPQHF.